These T cell receptor beta chains were read from a single sample in a study of cytomegalovirus exposure and HLA in healthy donors. Only in-frame clones appear in the TCRdb table, and some are missing; sequencing was by immunoSEQ multiplex PCR. The sample has some 52,000 clones, over 60% seen once; the top ten hold around 8.4%. The sample consisted of PBMCs. Source of these receptors: a woman between 45 and 60 years old in good health and CMV-seronegative. Each CDR3 is given with its conserved first and last residue.

V gene | CDR3 protein
TRBV7-2 | CASSLTSFQETQYF
TRBV30 | CAWRRQGGYGYTF
TRBV28 | CASSSGGSSYEQYF
TRBV7-3 | CASSPRQGIQYF
TRBV6-6 | CASNPGQKNEKLFF
TRBV20-1 | CSAPLRGTQYF
TRBV7-9 | CASSPGDEQFF
TRBV4-3 | CASSQDLGRGYEQYF
TRBV7-7 | CASSPGGVGGEQFF
TRBV28 | CASSFGRTHAVSGANVLTF
TRBV4-1 | CASSQEQGSTGNTIYF
TRBV27 | CASSREWSTEAFF
TRBV5-5 | CASSSTFGTHSNQPQHF
TRBV7-6 | CASSSGEGAYEQYF
TRBV6-5 | CASSYSKYGPDTQYF
TRBV27 | CASSSGGTGRFEAFF
TRBV4-3 | CASSHDGRGEGDTQYF
TRBV7-9 | CASSRQGSKGYTF
TRBV6-5 | CASSVTSGSYNEQFF
TRBV25-1 | CASSDPSGSSYNEQFF
TRBV18 | CASSPGNNQPQHF
TRBV30 | CAWSVRAGGGEQYF
TRBV18 | CASSPTAAGKETQYF
TRBV28 | CASQAGGPGTGELFF
TRBV28 | CASSKRSTNEKLFF
TRBV7-9 | CASSSEGYTNEKLFF
TRBV1 | CTSSQGRGTRGEQFF
TRBV30 | CAWSVRWERPYF
TRBV9 | CASSLRSNTGELFF
TRBV6-5 | CASRRTLGNEQFF
TRBV9 | CASSYHGVVNTGELFF
TRBV13 | CASSWRYHSNTGELFF
TRBV28 | CATLTSTYEQYF
TRBV2 | CASSTGGAGANVLTF
TRBV7-3 | CASSPSIDRLRAGELFF
TRBV30 | CAWRRPNSGNTIYF
TRBV5-4 | CASSLEAGVYNEQFF
TRBV28 | CATRQGANTEAFF
TRBV7-3 | CASGTGNTEAFF
TRBV5-1 | CASSLSLAGESSELFF
TRBV2 | CASSERSGYTF
TRBV6-5 | CASSPGGYYGYTF
TRBV5-1 | CASQGNLNTEAFF
TRBV28 | CASRPATGRSYEQYF
TRBV27 | CASSLPSGTGELFF
TRBV10-3 | CAISEKTSGGSDTQYF
TRBV21-1 | CASSKGGTSRYEQYF
TRBV19 | CASRGTENTEAFF
TRBV19 | CASSPPGQRNQPQHF
TRBV5-1 | CASRGSGRSEAFF
TRBV5-6 | CASSLSGHSYEQYF
TRBV10-3 | CAITSPGLAVHNEQFF
TRBV9 | CASSRDRVTDTQYF